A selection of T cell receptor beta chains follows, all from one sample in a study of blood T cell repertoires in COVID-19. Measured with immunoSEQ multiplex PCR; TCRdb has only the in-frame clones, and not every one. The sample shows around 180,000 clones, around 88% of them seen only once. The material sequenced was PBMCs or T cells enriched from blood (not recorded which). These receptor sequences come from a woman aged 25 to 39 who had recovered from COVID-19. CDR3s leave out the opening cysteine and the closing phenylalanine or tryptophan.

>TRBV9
ASSSDYHWRINTGELF
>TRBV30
AWSVPGLNTEAF
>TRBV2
ASSRDRGSTGELF
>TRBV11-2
ASSLGNAGTSGDTQY
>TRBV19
ASSTGLAGGPDTGELF
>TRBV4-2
ASSPRGDTQY
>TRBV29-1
SVGRWGGFEQY
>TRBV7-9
ASSHGGRTYEQY
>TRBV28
ASSVTGGLGRIKKLF
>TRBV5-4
ASSLGQGQGGYT
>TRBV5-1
ASAQGQVGSPLH
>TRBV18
ASSRAGPNTEAF
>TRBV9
ASSVGTSGYEQY
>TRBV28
ASSSIDYGYT
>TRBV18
ASSPRRPGYGYT
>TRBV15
ATSPEGEAYEQY
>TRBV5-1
ASSPAQDRVEGYT
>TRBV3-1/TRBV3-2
ASSQVQTGKSEQY
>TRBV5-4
ASSDLTSGPYNEQF
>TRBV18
ASSDSYGTSFTEAF
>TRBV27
ASSSRVGRGNNSPLH
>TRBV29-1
SVEFQGIIYGYT
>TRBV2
ASTGADTQY